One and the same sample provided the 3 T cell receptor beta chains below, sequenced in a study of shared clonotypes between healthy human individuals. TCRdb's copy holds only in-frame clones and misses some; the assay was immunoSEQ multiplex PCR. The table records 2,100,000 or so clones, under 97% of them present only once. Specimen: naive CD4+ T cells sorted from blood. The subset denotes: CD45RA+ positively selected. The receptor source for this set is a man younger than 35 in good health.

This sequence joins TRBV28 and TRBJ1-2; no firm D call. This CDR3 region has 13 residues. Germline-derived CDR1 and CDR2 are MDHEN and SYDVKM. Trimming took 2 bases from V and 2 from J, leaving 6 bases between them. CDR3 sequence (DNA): TGTGCCAGCAGTTTAGGTATGAACTATGGCTACACCTTC. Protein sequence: CASSLGMNYGYTF.

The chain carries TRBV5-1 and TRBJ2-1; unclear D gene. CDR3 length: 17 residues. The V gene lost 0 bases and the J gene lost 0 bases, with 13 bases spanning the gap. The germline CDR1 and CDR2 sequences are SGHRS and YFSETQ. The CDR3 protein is CASSLVGGISSYNEQFF. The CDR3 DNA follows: TGCGCCAGCAGCTTGGTTGGTGGCATAAGCTCCTACAATGAGCAGTTCTTC.

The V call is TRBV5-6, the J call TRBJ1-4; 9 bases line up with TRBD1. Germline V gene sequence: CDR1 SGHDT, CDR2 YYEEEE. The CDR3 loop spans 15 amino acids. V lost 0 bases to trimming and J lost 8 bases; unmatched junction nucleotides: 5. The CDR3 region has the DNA TGTGCCAGCAGCTTGGTGGGGACAGGGATGGAAAAACTGTTTTTT. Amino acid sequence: CASSLVGTGMEKLFF.